This T cell receptor (beta chain) was identified in a study of blood T cell repertoires in COVID-19. Across the study: Acute-phase and convalescent COVID-19 samples originated in the United States, Italy and Spain. PBMCs, B-cell-depleted T cells, or T cells were the source of the cDNA or gDNA that made up the material.

The CDR3 is made up of 14 amino acids. V shed 5 bases and J 4 bases; nucleotides not matched to a gene: 6. Germline V gene sequence: CDR1 SEHNR, CDR2 FQNEAQ (reference sequence). Original data processing: Using reference gene primer amplification, nucleated cell counts were estimated. Here immunoSEQ multiplex PCR was the method, and the copy in TCRdb shows in-frame clones only, minus some. V, J and clone size derive from that table, while D and trimming were established from the DNA sequence. This table holds roughly 350,000 clones, around 87% found once. The sequenced sample consisted of peripheral blood. The TCR was taken from a woman between 50 and 59 years old with COVID-19, enrolled during active disease. The chain joins TRBV7-9 to TRBJ1-1; 8 bases are a match to TRBD1. In nucleotides, the CDR3 is TGTGCCAGCAGCGACAATACAGGGGGCACTGAAGCTTTCTTT. It translates to CASSDNTGGTEAFF.